The 26 T cell receptor beta chains given below trace back to one sample, sequenced in a study of T cell clonality in common variable immunodeficiency. Sequencing used immunoSEQ multiplex PCR; TCRdb keeps in-frame clones, though not all of them. Listed for the sample are about 66,000 clones, none seen a single time. The material sequenced was peripheral blood mononuclear cells. These receptors all stem from a person aged 18 to 75 in good health.

This clone was seen repeatedly, ten times or more. The sequenced part of the CDR3 DNA is TGTGCCAGCAGCCGGACAGCGAACACTGAA. This codes for CASSRTANTE. The whole CDR3 protein reads CASSRTANTEAFF. V usage is TRBV5-4 and J usage is TRBJ1-1; tentatively, D is TRBD1 (6 bases). The read ends 3 residues before the CDR3 terminus; that terminus is restored from the germline J gene. Germline V gives CDR1 SGHNT, CDR2 YYREEE (reference sequence). The length of the CDR3 is 13 residues. V gave up 4 bases and J gave up 1 base, with 8 bases separating them.

This clone was counted ten times or more. The DNA ends 3 residues before the CDR3 does, and the rest of the CDR3 is filled in from the germline J gene. This chain joins TRBV2 and TRBJ2-7, with a weak D call TRBD2 (5 bases). CDR3 size: 15 residues. Trimming left V 6 bases short and J 4 bases short, with 19 bases between. Germline V gives CDR1 SNHLY, CDR2 FYNNEI. CDR3 in amino acids: CASRSSLTPGYEQYF. The covered CDR3 bases are TGTGCCAGCAGGTCCTCTTTGACCCCGGGGTACGAG.

This clone has a count of ten or more. The CDR3 goes on 3 residues after the read ends, and that part is filled in from the germline J gene. The chain links TRBV28 to TRBJ2-2; 9 positions agree with TRBD1. The CDR3 sequence is 17 residues long. The V gene end was trimmed by 2 bases and the J gene end by 6 bases; junction bases not matched to a gene: 10. Germline assignment: CDR1 MDHEN and CDR2 SYDVKM. CDR3 loop: CASSLVGGQGKSGELFF. The part of the CDR3 DNA that was read is TGTGCCAGCAGTTTAGTCGGCGGACAGGGGAAGTCCGGGGAG.

In its sample, this clone was seen many times. The read stops 3 residues short of the end of the CDR3; the missing end is completed from the germline J gene. The chain combines TRBV20-1 with TRBJ2-2; D might be TRBD1 (6 bases). The CDR3 is 15 amino acids. V lost 5 bases to trimming and J lost 0 bases, with 13 bases between them. Germline values: CDR1 DFQATT, CDR2 SNEGSKA (reference sequence). The CDR3 sequence: CSAAAQGANTGELFF. CDR3 DNA (partial): TGCAGTGCTGCTGCACAGGGCGCGAACACCGGGGAG.

This clone was counted ten times or more. The sequenced fragment ends 3 residues before the CDR3 boundary, so the rest is inferred from the germline J gene. V usage is TRBV19 and J usage is TRBJ1-1, with D perhaps matching TRBD1 (5 bases). Germline-derived CDR1 and CDR2 are LNHDA and SQIVND (reference sequence). The CDR3 extends over 13 amino acids. Trimming took 5 bases from V and 0 from J, leaving 7 bases between them. CDR3 in amino acids: CASSQGLNTEAFF. The part of the CDR3 DNA that was read is TGTGCCAGTAGTCAGGGATTGAACACTGAA.

This clone occurred many times. From the germline J gene comes the end of the CDR3, since the read stops 3 residues before it. This chain uses TRBV18 with TRBJ2-3, with 9 positions matching TRBD2. Per the germline V gene, CDR1 is KGHSH and CDR2 is LQKENI. The CDR3 runs to 15 residues. J lost 4 bases, V lost 1 base, and 3 bases had no gene match. Incomplete CDR3 DNA: TGTGCCAGCTCACCACTAGCGGGAGATCCAGATACG. Protein product: CASSPLAGDPDT. From start to end, the CDR3 is CASSPLAGDPDTQYF.

In this sample, this clone turned up a few times. The sequence runs out 3 residues before the end of the CDR3; the remainder is reconstructed from the germline J gene. This chain joins TRBV30 and TRBJ2-1; D unclear. The CDR3 is 12 amino acids. In germline, CDR1 is GTSNPN, CDR2 SVGIG (reference sequence). V lost 4 bases and J 8 bases, leaving 12 bases between the germline ends. Partial CDR3 DNA: TGTGCCTGGACAGTCAGCGAGGATGAG. This gives the protein CAWTVSEDE. The whole CDR3 protein reads CAWTVSEDEQFF.

This clone came up many times. The read is 3 residues too short to cover the CDR3 end, so that end is filled in from the germline J gene. The chain combines TRBV7-3 with TRBJ2-1; 8 bases are shared with TRBD2. V lost 5 bases to trimming and J lost 6 bases; unmatched junction nucleotides: 12. Germline V gives CDR1 SGHTA, CDR2 FQGTGA. This CDR3 spans 16 amino acids. CDR3 protein: CASSPGKREWLNEQFF. The CDR3 DNA, read in part, is TGTGCCAGCAGCCCCGGAAAGCGGGAGTGGCTCAATGAG.

This clone was seen many times. The read ends 3 residues before the CDR3 terminus; that terminus is restored from the germline J gene. The rearrangement uses TRBV14 and TRBJ2-5; TRBD2 is a possible D gene (7 bases). Germline loops: CDR1 SGHDN, CDR2 FVKESK. This CDR3 spans 15 amino acids. The ends were cut back, 0 bases at V and 4 bases at J, with 12 bases in the middle. CDR3 sequence: CASSQERRGGETQYF. The sequenced CDR3 bases are TGTGCCAGCAGCCAAGAGAGGAGGGGGGGAGAGACC.

This clone was found many times. With the read ending 3 residues before the CDR3 end, the germline J gene is used to fill in that end. This chain connects TRBV30 to TRBJ1-1; D may be TRBD1 (5 bases). The length of the CDR3 is 15 residues. CDR1 GTSNPN and CDR2 SVGIG come from the germline V gene (reference sequence). Trimming took 1 base from V and 1 from J, leaving 13 bases between them. The CDR3 sequence: CAWSGGWTKNTEAFF. CDR3 DNA (partial): TGTGCCTGGAGTGGCGGCTGGACAAAGAACACTGAA.

This clone was picked up many times. The read is 3 residues too short to cover the CDR3 end, so that end is filled in from the germline J gene. The gene calls are TRBV7-3 and TRBJ2-1; 11 positions agree with TRBD2. Trimming removed 5 bases from V and 7 bases from J; junction bases left unmatched: 13. The CDR3 contains 17 residues. Germline V gives CDR1 SGHTA, CDR2 FQGTGA. The CDR3 bases that were read are TGTGCCAGCAGCCGCTCTAGCGGGGGGCCCTTTAGAAATGAG. It codes for CASSRSSGGPFRNE. The full CDR3 protein reads CASSRSSGGPFRNEQFF.

This clone appeared many times. The read gets to within 3 residues of the CDR3 end, and the germline J gene fills in the rest. V and J are TRBV19 and TRBJ1-4; the match to TRBD1 covers 9 bases. The CDR3 runs 13 residues. Per germline, CDR1 LNHDA and CDR2 SQIVND (reference sequence). The junction had 2 bases not matched to a gene; V was cut back by 8 bases and J by 4 bases. CDR3 DNA (partial): TGTGCCAGTTGGGGACAGGGTAATGAAAAA. This gives the protein CASWGQGNEK. The CDR3 in its entirety is CASWGQGNEKLFF.

At least ten counts were recorded for this clone. The read finishes 3 residues shy of the CDR3 end, and the germline J gene is used to complete it. V usage is TRBV7-9 and J usage is TRBJ1-1, with a weak D call TRBD1 (6 bases). The ends were cut back, 5 bases at V and 0 bases at J, with 10 bases in the middle. CDR3 length: 14 amino acids. CDR1 SEHNR and CDR2 FQNEAQ come from the germline V gene (reference sequence). The CDR3 here is CASSLGQLNTEAFF. The DNA read from the CDR3 is TGTGCCAGCAGCCTAGGACAGTTGAACACTGAA.

This clone was seen many times. With the read ending 3 residues before the CDR3 end, the germline J gene is used to fill in that end. J is TRBJ1-3 and V is TRBV23-1; perhaps TRBD1 as D (5 bases). TRBV23-1 counts as an open reading frame of uncertain function. This CDR3 is built from 19 residues. Trimming pared 4 bases from V and 0 bases from J, leaving 22 bases between. This CDR3 is CASSPPGQTPNNSGNTIYF. CDR3 DNA (partial): TGCGCCAGCAGTCCCCCAGGGCAGACTCCGAATAACTCTGGAAACACC.

On this clone itself: Sequencing ends 3 residues short of the CDR3 end; the germline J gene provides the rest. The rearrangement joins TRBV7-9 to TRBJ1-2, with 7 positions matching TRBD1. Germline V gives CDR1 SEHNR, CDR2 FQNEAQ (reference sequence). The CDR3 consists of 15 residues. The part of the CDR3 DNA that was read is TGTGCCAGCAGCACTATCGGTACAGGGGAGCACGAC. Translated, it gives CASSTIGTGEHD. In full, the CDR3 reads CASSTIGTGEHDYTF. The whole variable domain, filled in from reference TRBV7-9 and TRBJ1-2, reads DTGVSQNPRHKITKRGQNVTFRCDPISEHNRLYWYRQTLGQGPEFLTYFQNEAQLEKSRLLSDRFSAERPKGSFSTLEIQRTEQGDSAMYLCASSTIGTGEHDYTFGSGTRLTVV.

The table lists this clone with many counts. The CDR3 extends 3 residues past the end of the read, so its final part is completed from the germline J gene. The V call is TRBV19, the J call TRBJ2-4; 10 nucleotides match TRBD1. This CDR3 region has 15 residues. Germline V lookup: CDR1 LNHDA, CDR2 SQIVND (reference sequence). V shed 5 bases and J 4 bases; nucleotides not matched to a gene: 5. CDR3: CASSVRDRGKNIQYF. Incomplete CDR3 DNA: TGTGCCAGTAGTGTCCGGGACAGGGGAAAAAACATT.

This clone was counted many times. The CDR3 extends 3 residues past the end of the read, so its final part is completed from the germline J gene. This chain links TRBV2 with TRBJ2-3; 7 nucleotides line up with TRBD2. The CDR3 runs to 16 residues. Germline V CDR1 and CDR2: SNHLY, FYNNEI. V lost 3 bases and J lost 0; bases outside the gene matches: 6. CDR3 DNA (partial): TGTGCCAGCAGTGATCCGGCTAGCGGAAGCACAGATACG. Translating gives CASSDPASGSTDT. The full-length CDR3 reads as CASSDPASGSTDTQYF.

At least ten counts were recorded for this clone. The DNA ends 3 residues before the CDR3 does, and the rest of the CDR3 is filled in from the germline J gene. The rearrangement joins TRBV6-1 to TRBJ2-1; TRBD2 matches at 11 bases. CDR1 and CDR2 (germline): MNHNS, SASEGT. With 0 bases clipped from V and 6 bases from J, the junction kept 1 base outside the gene matches. The CDR3 spans 15 residues. The CDR3 here is CASSEASGGANEQFF. The CDR3 bases that were read are TGTGCCAGCAGTGAAGCTAGCGGGGGGGCCAATGAG.

This clone was counted at least ten times. The CDR3 end falls 3 residues outside the read, so it is completed with the germline J gene. The V and J genes are TRBV30 and TRBJ1-2, with TRBD1 matching over 10 bases. J gave up 5 bases and V 5 bases, and 2 bases lay outside the gene matches. The CDR3 extends over 12 amino acids. The V gene's germline CDR1 is GTSNPN and CDR2 SVGIG (reference sequence). CDR3 sequence reads: CAWGQGGYGYTF. Incomplete CDR3 DNA: TGTGCCTGGGGACAGGGGGGTTATGGC.

This clone was observed at least ten times. Read data end 3 residues before the CDR3 end; the end is taken from the germline J gene. The chain recombines TRBV7-3 with TRBJ2-3; 10 bases align to TRBD2. CDR3 length: 14 amino acids. The V and J ends lost 8 bases and 3 bases, in that order; junction bases with no gene match: 5. The germline V gene encodes CDR1 SGHTA and CDR2 FQGTGA. CDR3 DNA (partial): TGTGCCAGCGGGCCAGCGGGGGGGACAGATACG. This encodes CASGPAGGTDT. The whole CDR3 protein reads CASGPAGGTDTQYF.

This clone was seen at least ten times. The CDR3 extends 3 residues past the end of the read, so its final part is completed from the germline J gene. The chain employs TRBV11-2 and TRBJ1-1; the D gene is possibly TRBD1 (6 bases). The V gene lost 2 bases and the J gene lost 2 bases, with 12 bases spanning the gap. There are 15 residues in the CDR3. CDR1 SGHAT and CDR2 FQNNGV come from the germline V gene. The DNA read from the CDR3 is TGTGCCAGCAGCTTAAGAGGGGGTCTTAACACTGAA. It specifies CASSLRGGLNTE. From start to end, the CDR3 is CASSLRGGLNTEAFF.

This clone was seen many times. The read stops 3 residues short of the end of the CDR3; the missing end is completed from the germline J gene. This chain connects TRBV5-1 to TRBJ2-1; TRBD1 matches 10 bases. With V trimmed by 4 bases and J by 9 bases, 10 bases remained unmatched. The CDR3 length is 15 residues. Germline CDR1 reads SGHRS; CDR2 reads YFSETQ. The part of the CDR3 DNA that was read is TGCGCCAGCAGCCACGGACAGGGGGTAGTCGGTGAG. It specifies CASSHGQGVVGE. The CDR3 in its entirety is CASSHGQGVVGEQFF.

This clone was seen many times. The CDR3 goes on 3 residues after the read ends, and that part is filled in from the germline J gene. The chain uses TRBV7-3 and TRBJ1-1, with D perhaps TRBD1 (5 bases). The CDR3 has 17 residues. Trimming left V 1 base short and J 0 bases short, with 15 bases between. Germline loops: CDR1 SGHTA, CDR2 FQGTGA. CDR3 loop: CASSLNGGFGMNTEAFF. CDR3 bases read: TGTGCCAGCAGCTTAAACGGGGGTTTCGGAATGAACACTGAA.

The sample holds many counts of this clone. The CDR3 is cut off 3 residues early in the read; its end comes from the germline J gene. V is TRBV4-1 and J is TRBJ2-3, with 7 bases fitting TRBD2. CDR1 is MGHRA and CDR2 is YSYEKL in the germline V gene. Losses at the gene ends were 0 bases for V and 2 bases for J; bases not matched to a gene: 5. The CDR3 runs 16 residues. CDR3: CASSQESRDYTDTQYF. The part of the CDR3 DNA that was read is TGCGCCAGCAGCCAAGAAAGCAGGGACTACACAGATACG.

In its sample, this clone was seen many times. The sequenced fragment ends 3 residues before the CDR3 boundary, so the rest is inferred from the germline J gene. The chain uses TRBV7-2 and TRBJ1-5; D perhaps matches TRBD1 (5 bases). The length of the CDR3 is 15 residues. Germline-derived CDR1 and CDR2 are SGHTA and FQGNSA. The germline V and J ends were trimmed by 5 bases and 7 bases, with 18 bases remaining between them. The CDR3 is CASSHKTGDWQPQHF. The CDR3 DNA, read in part, is TGTGCCAGCAGCCATAAGACGGGGGACTGGCAGCCC.

The sample holds many counts of this clone. From the germline J gene comes the end of the CDR3, since the read stops 3 residues before it. The V and J genes are TRBV30 and TRBJ1-5; tentatively, D is TRBD1 (6 bases). V was pared by 4 bases and J by 9 bases, with 16 bases between. The CDR3 runs 13 residues. Germline V gene sequence: CDR1 GTSNPN, CDR2 SVGIG (reference sequence). CDR3 loop: CAWKKQGFGPQHF. The sequenced CDR3 bases are TGTGCCTGGAAGAAACAGGGATTCGGGCCC. The whole variable domain, filled in from reference TRBV30 and TRBJ1-5, reads SQTIHQWPATLVQPVGSPLSLECTVEGTSNPNLYWYRQAAGRGLQLLFYSVGIGQISSEVPQNLSASRPQDRQFILSSKKLLLSDSGFYLCAWKKQGFGPQHFGDGTRLSIL.